This entry features one T cell receptor (beta chain) sequence. The antigen remains undetermined. The record originates from a study of shared clonotypes between healthy human individuals. The CDR3 extends over 18 amino acids. With V trimmed by 7 bases and J by 4 bases, 12 bases remained unmatched. Looked up from germline, CDR1 is WNHNN and CDR2 is SYGVQD (reference sequence). Sequenced by immunoSEQ multiplex PCR; TCRdb stores in-frame clones only, minus some. Of a few million clones in the sample, more than 85% were seen once. General study points: Generally, estimated richness proved larger in naive subsets than it did in memory subsets.

The chain links TRBV10-1 to TRBJ2-3, with 15 nucleotides matching TRBD2. The TCR was taken from a man aged 18 to 35 in good health. Some clones in this sample may be carry-over from other donors' samples. Specimen: naive CD4+ T cells from PBMCs. Subset reported: CD45RA+ positively selected. The CDR3 nucleotides are TGCGCCAGCAACCCGGGACTAGCGGGAGGACAGGGCGCAGATACGCAGTATTTT. It codes for CASNPGLAGGQGADTQYF.